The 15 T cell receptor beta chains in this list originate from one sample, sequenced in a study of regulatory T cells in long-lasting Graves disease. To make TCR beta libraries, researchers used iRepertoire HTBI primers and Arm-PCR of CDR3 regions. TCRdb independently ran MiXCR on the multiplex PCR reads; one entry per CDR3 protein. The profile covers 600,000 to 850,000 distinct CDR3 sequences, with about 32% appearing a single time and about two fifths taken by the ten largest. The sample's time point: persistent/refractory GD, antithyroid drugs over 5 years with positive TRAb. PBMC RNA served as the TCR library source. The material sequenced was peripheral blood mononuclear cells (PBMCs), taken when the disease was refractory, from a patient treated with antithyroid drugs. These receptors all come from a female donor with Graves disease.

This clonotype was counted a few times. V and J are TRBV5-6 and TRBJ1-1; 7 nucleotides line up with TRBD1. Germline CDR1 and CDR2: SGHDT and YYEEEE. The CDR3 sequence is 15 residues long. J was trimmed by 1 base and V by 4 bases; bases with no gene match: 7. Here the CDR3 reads CASSHPGQQNTEAFF. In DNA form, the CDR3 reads TGTGCCAGCAGCCATCCGGGACAGCAGAACACTGAAGCTTTCTTT.

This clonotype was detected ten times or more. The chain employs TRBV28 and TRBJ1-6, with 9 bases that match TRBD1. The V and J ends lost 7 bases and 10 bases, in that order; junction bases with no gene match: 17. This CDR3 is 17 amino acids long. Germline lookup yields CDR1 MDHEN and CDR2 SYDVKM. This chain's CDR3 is CASTLGVPQGASSPLHF. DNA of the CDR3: TGTGCCAGCACCCTTGGGGTTCCACAGGGGGCGAGCTCACCCCTCCACTTT.

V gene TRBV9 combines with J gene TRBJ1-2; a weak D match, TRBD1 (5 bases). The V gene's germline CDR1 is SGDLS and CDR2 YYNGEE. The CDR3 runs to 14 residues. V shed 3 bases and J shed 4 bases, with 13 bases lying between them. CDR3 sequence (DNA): TGTGCCAGCAGCGCGCTGACAGCGGGCTATGGCTACACCTTC. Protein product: CASSALTAGYGYTF.

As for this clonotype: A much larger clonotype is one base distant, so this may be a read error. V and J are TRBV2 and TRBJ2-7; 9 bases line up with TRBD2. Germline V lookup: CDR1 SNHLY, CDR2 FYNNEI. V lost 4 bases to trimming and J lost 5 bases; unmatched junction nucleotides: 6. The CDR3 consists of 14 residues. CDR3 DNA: TGTGCCAGCAGTGTATTTGCGGGAGGGGACGAGCAGTACTTC. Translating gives CASSVFAGGDEQYF.

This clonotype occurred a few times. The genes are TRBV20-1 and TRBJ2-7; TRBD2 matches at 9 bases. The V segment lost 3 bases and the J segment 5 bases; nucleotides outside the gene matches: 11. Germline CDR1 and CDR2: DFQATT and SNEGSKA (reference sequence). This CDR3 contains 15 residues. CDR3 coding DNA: TGCAGTGCTAGGGAAACTAGCGGGCTTAGCCACGAGCAGTACTTC. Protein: CSARETSGLSHEQYF.

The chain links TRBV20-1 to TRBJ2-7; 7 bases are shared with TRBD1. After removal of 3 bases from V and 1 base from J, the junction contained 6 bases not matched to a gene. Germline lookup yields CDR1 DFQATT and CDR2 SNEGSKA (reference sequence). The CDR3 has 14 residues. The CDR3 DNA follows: TGCAGTGCTAGGGTTGACAGGGCGTCCTACGAGCAGTACTTC. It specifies CSARVDRASYEQYF.

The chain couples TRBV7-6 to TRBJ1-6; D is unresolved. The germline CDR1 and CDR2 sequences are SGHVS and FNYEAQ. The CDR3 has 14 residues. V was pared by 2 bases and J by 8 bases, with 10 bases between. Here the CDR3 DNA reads TGTGCCAGCAGCTTACGAGACTCTGATTCACCCCTCCACTTT. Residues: CASSLRDSDSPLHF.

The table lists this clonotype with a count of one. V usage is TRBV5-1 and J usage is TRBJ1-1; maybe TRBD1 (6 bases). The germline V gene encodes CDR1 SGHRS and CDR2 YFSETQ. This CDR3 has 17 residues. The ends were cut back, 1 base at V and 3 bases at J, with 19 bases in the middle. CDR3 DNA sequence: TGCGCCAGCAGCTTGTCAGTGACCAGGGCAGGGGACACTGAAGCTTTCTTT. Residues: CASSLSVTRAGDTEAFF.

The CDR3 spells CSAPRGSDTEAFF. The CDR3 DNA reads as TGCAGTGCTCCACGGGGGAGTGACACTGAAGCTTTCTTT. The gene calls are TRBV20-1 and TRBJ1-1; the D gene is possibly TRBD1 (5 bases). The CDR3 length is 13 residues. CDR1 DFQATT and CDR2 SNEGSKA come from the germline V gene (reference sequence). The V end was cut by 5 bases, the J end by 3 bases, with 13 bases between.

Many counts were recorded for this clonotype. CDR3 bases: TGTGCCAGCAGTTTAGCGATACAGATGGGCGAAAAACTGTTTTTT. It is translated as CASSLAIQMGEKLFF. This chain joins TRBV12-3 or TRBV12-4 and TRBJ1-4, with unresolved D. The CDR3 consists of 15 residues. V was clipped by 0 bases and J by 8 bases, with 13 bases between them.

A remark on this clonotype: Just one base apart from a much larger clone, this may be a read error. The CDR3 nucleotides are TGTGCCAGCAGTGCAGGACTAGCGGGAGACAGGGAGACCCAGTACTTC. Translated, it gives CASSAGLAGDRETQYF. V and J are TRBV2 and TRBJ2-5, with TRBD2 identical over 13 bases. Germline loops: CDR1 SNHLY, CDR2 FYNNEI. This CDR3 comprises 16 residues. Germline trimming cut 4 bases from V and 5 bases from J; bases unmatched to any gene: 7.

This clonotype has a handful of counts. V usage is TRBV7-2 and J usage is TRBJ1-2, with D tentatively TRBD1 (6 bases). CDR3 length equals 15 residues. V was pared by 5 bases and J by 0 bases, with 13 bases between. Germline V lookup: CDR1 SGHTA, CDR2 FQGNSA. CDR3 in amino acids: CASSPGGPSNYGYTF. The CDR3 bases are TGTGCCAGCAGCCCGGGGGGCCCCTCTAACTATGGCTACACCTTC. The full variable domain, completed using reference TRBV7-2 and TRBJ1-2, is GAGVSQSPSNKVTEKGKDVELRCDPISGHTALYWYRQSLGQGLEFLIYFQGNSAPDKSGLPSDRFSAERTGGSVSTLTIQRTQQEDSAVYLCASSPGGPSNYGYTFGSGTRLTVV.

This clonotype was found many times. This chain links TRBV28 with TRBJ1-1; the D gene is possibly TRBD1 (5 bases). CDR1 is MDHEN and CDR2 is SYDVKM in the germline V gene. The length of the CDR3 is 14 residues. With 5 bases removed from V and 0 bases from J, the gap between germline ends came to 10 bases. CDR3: CASSGGRMNTEAFF. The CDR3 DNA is TGTGCCAGCAGTGGGGGACGGATGAACACTGAAGCTTTCTTT.

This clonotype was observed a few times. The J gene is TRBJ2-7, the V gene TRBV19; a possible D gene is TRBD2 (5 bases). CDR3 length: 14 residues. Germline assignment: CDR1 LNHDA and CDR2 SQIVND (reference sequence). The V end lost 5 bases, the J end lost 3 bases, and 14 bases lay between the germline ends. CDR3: CASSSGIIGYEQYF. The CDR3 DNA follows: TGTGCCAGTAGTTCCGGGATCATCGGCTACGAGCAGTACTTC.

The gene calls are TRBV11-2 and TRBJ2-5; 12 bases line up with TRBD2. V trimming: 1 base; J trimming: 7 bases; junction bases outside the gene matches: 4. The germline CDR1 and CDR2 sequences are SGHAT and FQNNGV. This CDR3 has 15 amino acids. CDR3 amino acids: CASSLGTSGKVTQYF. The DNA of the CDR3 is TGTGCCAGCAGCTTAGGGACTAGCGGGAAGGTGACCCAGTACTTC.